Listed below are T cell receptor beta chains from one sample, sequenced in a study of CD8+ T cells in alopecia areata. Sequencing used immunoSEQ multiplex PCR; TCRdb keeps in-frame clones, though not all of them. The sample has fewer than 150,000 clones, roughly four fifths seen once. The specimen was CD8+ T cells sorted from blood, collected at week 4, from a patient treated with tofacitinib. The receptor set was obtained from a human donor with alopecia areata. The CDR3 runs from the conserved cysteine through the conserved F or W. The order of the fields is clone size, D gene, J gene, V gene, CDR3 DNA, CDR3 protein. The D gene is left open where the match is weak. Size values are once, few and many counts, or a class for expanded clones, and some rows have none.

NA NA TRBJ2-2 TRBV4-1 TGCGCCAGCAGCCAAGAGGACATAGCGACAACGAACACCGGGGAGCTGTTTTTT CASSQEDIATTNTGELFF
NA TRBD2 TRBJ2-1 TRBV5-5 TGTGCCAGCAGCTGGGCCGGGACTAGCGGGACCCTGAGCTCCTACAATGAGCAGTTCTTC CASSWAGTSGTLSSYNEQFF
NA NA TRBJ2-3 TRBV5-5 TGTGCCAGCAGTGGGACCTTGGGCACAGATACGCAGTATTTT CASSGTLGTDTQYF
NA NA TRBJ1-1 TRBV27 TGTGCCAGCACTCCAACCGTGGGGGGCCCGAACACTGAAGCTTTCTTT CASTPTVGGPNTEAFF
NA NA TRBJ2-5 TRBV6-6 TGTGCCAGCAGTTACGGCCGTTGGGAGACCCAGTACTTC CASSYGRWETQYF
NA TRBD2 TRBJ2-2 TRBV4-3 TGCGCCAGCAGCCAACTAGCGGGGGCTGCGAACACCGGGGAGCTGTTTTTT CASSQLAGAANTGELFF
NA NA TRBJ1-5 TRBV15 TGTGCCACCAGCAGGGACAGAGGGAATCAGCCCCAGCATTTT CATSRDRGNQPQHF
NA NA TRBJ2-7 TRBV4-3 TGCGCCAGCAGCCTTGAGTTGGGGGCACAAGCCTACGAGCAGTACTTC CASSLELGAQAYEQYF
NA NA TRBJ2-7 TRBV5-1 TGCGCCAGCAGCTTAGGGGACCGCTCCTACGAGCAGTACTTC CASSLGDRSYEQYF
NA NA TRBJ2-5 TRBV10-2 TGCGCCAGCGCTAATCTAGAGACCCAGTACTTC CASANLETQYF
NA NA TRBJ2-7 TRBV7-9 TGTGCCAGCAGCTATGCCGGGCGGAGGTTCGAGCAGTACTTC CASSYAGRRFEQYF
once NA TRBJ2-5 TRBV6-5 TGTGCCAGCAGTTACTCCGGACAGGCCCGGGAGCAGTACTTC CASSYSGQAREQYF
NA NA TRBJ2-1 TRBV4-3 TGCGCCAGCAGCCAAGATCTGAGCGAGTATGAGCAGTTCTTC CASSQDLSEYEQFF
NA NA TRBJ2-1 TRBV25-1 TGTGCCAGCAGTGGTCAGTTACGGGACAATGAGCAGTTCTTC CASSGQLRDNEQFF
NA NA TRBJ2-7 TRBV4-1 TGCGCCAGCAGCCAGTCCCCAGGGGTAGAGCAGTACTTC CASSQSPGVEQYF
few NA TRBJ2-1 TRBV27 TGTGCCAGCCGGTCTTTGGGGGGTTCCTACAATGAGCAGTTCTTC CASRSLGGSYNEQFF
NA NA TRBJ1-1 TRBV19 TGTGCCAGTAGTTTCGGGGCGGTGAACACTGAAGCTTTCTTT CASSFGAVNTEAFF
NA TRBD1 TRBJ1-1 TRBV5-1 TGCGCCAGCAGCTTGGCGACAGGGAATTCGAACACTGAAGCTTTCTTT CASSLATGNSNTEAFF
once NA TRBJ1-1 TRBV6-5 TGTGCCAGCAGACAGGGTTTGTTGACTGAAGCTTTCTTT CASRQGLLTEAFF
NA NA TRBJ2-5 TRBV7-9 TGTGCCAGCAGCCCCCATCAGAAGACCCAGTACTTC CASSPHQKTQYF
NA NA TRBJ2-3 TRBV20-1 TGCAGTGCTAGAGAGGGAAATACGCAGTATTTT CSAREGNTQYF
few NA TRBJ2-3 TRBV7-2 TGTGCCAGCAGCTTTGGGTTTGGGAGCACAGATACGCAGTATTTT CASSFGFGSTDTQYF
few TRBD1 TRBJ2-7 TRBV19 TGTGCCAGTAGTCCCCGGGACAGGGTGACCTACGAGCAGTACTTC CASSPRDRVTYEQYF
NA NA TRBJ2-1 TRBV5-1 TGCGCCAGTAGGACCGTGACCTACAATGAGCAGTTCTTC CASRTVTYNEQFF
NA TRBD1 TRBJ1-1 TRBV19 TGTGCCAGTAGTATGATCGGGACAGTGAACACTGAAGCTTTCTTT CASSMIGTVNTEAFF
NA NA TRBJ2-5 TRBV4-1 TGCGCCAGCAGCCAAGAGTCGGGCACTTACCAAGAGACCCAGTACTTC CASSQESGTYQETQYF
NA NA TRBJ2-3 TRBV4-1 TGCGCCAGCAGCCAAGTGGGGACAAGGACAGATACGCAGTATTTT CASSQVGTRTDTQYF
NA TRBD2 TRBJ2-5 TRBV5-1 TGCGCCAGCAGCCTAAGATCCCCGCGGTCCCTAGCGGGGGAGCGAGAGACCCAGTACTTC CASSLRSPRSLAGERETQYF
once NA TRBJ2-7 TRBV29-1 TGCAGCGTTGAAAGAGGGTTGGCAGGGTCCTACGAGCAGTACTTC CSVERGLAGSYEQYF
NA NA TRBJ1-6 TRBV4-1 TGCGCCAGCAGCCGAGGTTTAACCGGGACGCAGTATAATTCACCCCTCCACTTT CASSRGLTGTQYNSPLHF
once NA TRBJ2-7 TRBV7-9 TGTGCCAGCAGCTTGGACTATCCCTACGAGCAGTACTTC CASSLDYPYEQYF
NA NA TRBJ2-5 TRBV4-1 TGCGCCAGCAGCCATCGACCGGGACTCGAAGAGACCCAGTACTTC CASSHRPGLEETQYF
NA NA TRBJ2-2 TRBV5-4 TGTGCCAGCAGCTTGAAACCCCCCGGGGAGCTGCTTTTT CASSLKPPGELLF
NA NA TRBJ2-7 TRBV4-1 TGCGCCAGCAGCCCCCTTCCACCCCCGGACGGGCAGTACTTC CASSPLPPPDGQYF
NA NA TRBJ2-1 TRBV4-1 TGCGCCAGCAGCCAAGCCGCGGGGAGGTTTGAGCAGTTCTTC CASSQAAGRFEQFF
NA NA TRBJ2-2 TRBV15 TGTGCCACCAGCAGGGACGGGAGTAACACCGGGGAGCTGTTTTTT CATSRDGSNTGELFF
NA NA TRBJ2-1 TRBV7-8 TGTGCCAGCAGCTTAGCGGAGAATGAGCAGTTCTTC CASSLAENEQFF
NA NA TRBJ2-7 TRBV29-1 TGCAGCGTTGAAACCCTCGGGTTTGAGTACTTC CSVETLGFEYF
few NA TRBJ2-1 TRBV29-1 TGCAGCGTTGAAAAAGGGGGGGTAGAGCAGTTCTTC CSVEKGGVEQFF
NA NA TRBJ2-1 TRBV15 TGTGCCACCAGCACGTCCGGGACCGGGGAGAGTGAGCAGTTCTTC CATSTSGTGESEQFF
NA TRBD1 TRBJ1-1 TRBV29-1 TGCAGCGTTGAACTACAGGGGGGAACCACTGAAGCTTTCTTT CSVELQGGTTEAFF
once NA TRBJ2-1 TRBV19 TGTGCCAGTAGTATAGATCTCGTCGGGGCAGAGCGTCCCAATGAGCAGTTCTTC CASSIDLVGAERPNEQFF
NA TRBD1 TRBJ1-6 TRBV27 TGTGCCAGCAGTCTGGGACAGGGCCTTTCACCCCTCCACTTT CASSLGQGLSPLHF
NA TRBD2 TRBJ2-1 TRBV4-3 TGCGCCAGCACCCCGGGGGGATCCTGGGGATATGAGCAGTTCTTC CASTPGGSWGYEQFF
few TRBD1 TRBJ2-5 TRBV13 TGTGCCAGCAGCTTAAGGGACAGACAAGAGACCCAGTACTTC CASSLRDRQETQYF
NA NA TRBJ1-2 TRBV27 TGTGCCAGCAGTTCGTCCGGGACGCCAGTGCGCTTGTATGGCTACACCTTC CASSSSGTPVRLYGYTF
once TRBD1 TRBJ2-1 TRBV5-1 TGCGCCAGCAGCTCGGGACAGGAGCAGTTCTTC CASSSGQEQFF
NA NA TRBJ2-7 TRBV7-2 TGTGCCAGCAGCTTAACGCCCGATCCCTCCTACGAGCAGTACTTC CASSLTPDPSYEQYF
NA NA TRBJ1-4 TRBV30 TGTGCCTGGCAAGGGCGAAATGAAAAACTGTTTTTT CAWQGRNEKLFF
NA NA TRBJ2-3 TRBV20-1 TGCAGTGTCTACTATGGGGATACGCAGTATTTT CSVYYGDTQYF
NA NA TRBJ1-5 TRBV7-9 TGTGCCAGCAGCTTGGACAATCAGCCCCAGCATTTT CASSLDNQPQHF
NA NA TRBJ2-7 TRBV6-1 TGTGCCAGCAGTGAATATCGGTCGCAGTACTACGAGCAGTACTTC CASSEYRSQYYEQYF
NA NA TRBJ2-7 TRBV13 TGTGCCAGCAGCTTAAGATACGAGCAGTACTTC CASSLRYEQYF
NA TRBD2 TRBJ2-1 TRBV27 TGTGCCAGCAGTCTCCCCGGGACTAGCGGGGGATATGAGCAGTTCTTC CASSLPGTSGGYEQFF
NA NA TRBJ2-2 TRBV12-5 TGTGCTAGTGGTTTGTGGGGCGGGCCTGACACCGGGGAGCTGTTTTTT CASGLWGGPDTGELFF